A single sample gave rise to the 11 T cell receptor beta chains below, sequenced in a study of cytomegalovirus exposure and HLA in healthy donors (dated by TCRdb to between 2016 and 2019). The library was produced with the immunoSEQ multiplex PCR assay. For the multiplex PCR, a mixture combining 60 forward primers for TCR Vbeta segments and 13 reverse primers for TCR Jbeta segments was used. Sourced from immuneACCESS, this table was stored by TCRdb with only in-frame sequences that have V and J called. A share of the clones is absent; for the studies checked, an unresolved V gene accounts for under half, and the remainder has no known explanation. This sample comprises fewer than 75,000 clones, 75% of them detected only once. Around 11% of the sample goes to the ten largest clones. The sequenced material came from PBMCs. The receptors derive from a man between 65 and 85 years old in good health and CMV-seronegative.

The gene calls are TRBV19 and TRBJ2-5, with 9 bases matching TRBD2. The germline gives CDR1 LNHDA, CDR2 SQIVND (reference sequence). There are 14 residues in the CDR3. Trimming took 5 bases from V and 3 from J; bases not matched to a gene: 4. The CDR3: CASSARLAEETQYF. The CDR3, as DNA: TGTGCCAGTAGTGCCCGACTAGCGGAAGAGACCCAGTACTTC.

Only a few counts were recorded for this clone. This chain links TRBV7-2 with TRBJ1-1; no definite D call. The germline V and J ends were trimmed by 6 bases and 0 bases, with 5 bases remaining between them. Germline CDR1 is SGHTA and CDR2 is FQGNSA. The CDR3 length is 12 residues. The CDR3 is CASRTMNTEAFF. In nucleotides, the CDR3 is TGTGCCAGCAGAACAATGAACACTGAAGCTTTCTTT.

The CDR3 nucleotides read TGCAGCGTGGGACTAGCGGGGAACACCGGGGAGCTGTTTTTT. Its translation is CSVGLAGNTGELFF. This chain links TRBV29-1 with TRBJ2-2, with 12 nucleotides matching TRBD2. Per the germline V gene, CDR1 is SQVTM and CDR2 is ANQGSEA. The junction had 0 bases not matched to a gene; V was cut back by 6 bases and J by 1 base. The CDR3 length is 14 residues.

J is TRBJ2-7 and V is TRBV29-1; the D gene is possibly TRBD2 (5 bases). CDR1 SQVTM and CDR2 ANQGSEA come from the germline V gene. The CDR3 contains 15 residues. Trimming stripped 5 bases from V and 2 bases from J, with 19 bases between. DNA of the CDR3: TGCAGCGTTACCCGGGGTGGAGACCTCGCCTACGAGCAGTACTTC. It is translated as CSVTRGGDLAYEQYF.

The chain couples TRBV6-6 to TRBJ2-1; 9 bases map to TRBD2. The CDR3 spans 12 residues. The germline CDR1 and CDR2 sequences are MNHNY and SVGAGI (reference sequence). Unmatched junction bases numbered 2, after V lost 6 bases and J lost 8 bases. Here the CDR3 DNA reads TGTGCCAGCAGCAGACTAGCGGATGAGCAGTTCTTC. Its protein product is CASSRLADEQFF.

The rearrangement joins TRBV2 to TRBJ1-6; 9 bases agree with TRBD1. Germline V lookup: CDR1 SNHLY, CDR2 FYNNEI. J gave up 7 bases and V 3 bases, and 7 bases lay outside the gene matches. CDR3 size: 16 residues. The CDR3 DNA sequence: TGTGCCAGCAGTGACCTCTCGACAGGGGGGAATTCACCCCTCCACTTT. Protein product: CASSDLSTGGNSPLHF.

This rearrangement joins TRBV19 to TRBJ2-6; TRBD1 agrees at 9 bases. This CDR3 spans 17 amino acids. CDR1 LNHDA and CDR2 SQIVND come from the germline V gene (reference sequence). With V trimmed by 7 bases and J by 0 bases, 7 bases remained unmatched. CDR3 nucleotide sequence: TGTGCCAGTACAGGGGGACAGGGCGTCTCTGGGGCCAACGTCCTGACTTTC. Protein sequence: CASTGGQGVSGANVLTF. Full variable domain (remainder filled in from reference TRBV19 and TRBJ2-6): DGGITQSPKYLFRKEGQNVTLSCEQNLNHDAMYWYRQDPGQGLRLIYYSQIVNDFQKGDIAEGYSVSREKKESFPLTVTSAQKNPTAFYLCASTGGQGVSGANVLTFGAGSRLTVL.

This clone has only a few counts. J is TRBJ1-1 and V is TRBV5-1, with D possibly being TRBD1 (6 bases). Germline values: CDR1 SGHRS, CDR2 YFSETQ. The CDR3 is 15 amino acids. Trimming removed 0 bases from V and 1 base from J, with 10 bases in between. The CDR3 bases are TGCGCCAGCAGCTTGGATCAGGGGACGAACACTGAAGCTTTCTTT. As protein: CASSLDQGTNTEAFF.

This chain uses TRBV18 with TRBJ2-3; TRBD2 agrees at 13 bases. The ends lost 3 bases at V and 5 bases at J; junction bases unmatched: 5. The CDR3 consists of 16 residues. Germline loops: CDR1 KGHSH, CDR2 LQKENI. This CDR3 is CASSPRTSGSGDTQYF. The CDR3 DNA sequence: TGTGCCAGCTCACCCCGGACTAGCGGGAGCGGAGATACGCAGTATTTT.

The J gene is TRBJ2-5, the V gene TRBV11-2; the match to TRBD2 covers 16 bases. CDR3 length: 17 amino acids. Trimming cost V 5 bases and J 5 bases; bases outside gene matches: 8. Germline V gene sequence: CDR1 SGHAT, CDR2 FQNNGV. The CDR3 bases are TGTGCCAGCAGCGGCGGGACTAGCGGGGGGGCAAGGGAGACCCAGTACTTC. It translates to CASSGGTSGGARETQYF.

This clone is a singleton in its sample. The chain has TRBV6-1 and TRBJ1-2; D possibly corresponds to TRBD1 (6 bases). Trimming took 3 bases from V and 4 from J, leaving 9 bases between them. This CDR3 has 13 amino acids. Germline CDR1 reads MNHNS; CDR2 reads SASEGT. The CDR3 DNA reads TGTGCCAGCAGTGATTCAGGGGTCTATGGCTACACCTTC. Translating gives CASSDSGVYGYTF.